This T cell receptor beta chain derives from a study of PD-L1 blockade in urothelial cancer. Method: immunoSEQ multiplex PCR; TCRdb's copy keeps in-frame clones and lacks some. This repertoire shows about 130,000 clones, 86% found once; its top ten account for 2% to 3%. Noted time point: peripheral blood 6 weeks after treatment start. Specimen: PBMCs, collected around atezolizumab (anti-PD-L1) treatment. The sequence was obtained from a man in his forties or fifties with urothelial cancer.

The CDR3, as DNA: TGTGCCAGCACATCGGGAGAGACCCAGTACTTC. Its protein product is CASTSGETQYF. The chain has TRBV6-1 and TRBJ2-5; no reliable D call. CDR1 and CDR2 from the germline V gene are MNHNS and SASEGT. This CDR3 is built from 11 residues. The V end lost 7 bases, the J end lost 4 bases, and 7 bases lay between the germline ends.